This T cell receptor beta chain is from a study of OX40 agonist ivuxolimab in advanced cancers. The wider study: Dosing consisted of intravenous ivuxolimab at 0.01 to 10 mg/kg every 2 weeks. A mean age of roughly 60 years, range roughly 20 to 80, was recorded, and around 85% were male.

Patients who had autoimmune disease history or got systemic immunosuppression were left out. Study outcomes and limitations: Relative to CD4+ cells, CD8+ T cells on average had more expanded clones.

This clone appeared a few times. Its antigen is unknown. Here immunoSEQ multiplex PCR was the method, and the copy in TCRdb shows in-frame clones only, minus some. The sample yields about 100,000 clones, more than 85% seen once. This material consisted of CD4+ or CD8+ T cells sorted from blood, taken in a trial of the OX40 agonist ivuxolimab. The TCR comes from an adult with an advanced solid tumor such as melanoma, head and neck, liver or kidney cancer.

The CDR3 nucleotides are TGTGCCAGCAGCTTAGTGCACTACGAGCAGTACTTC. Translated, it gives CASSLVHYEQYF. The V gene is TRBV7-9, the J gene TRBJ2-7; D unresolved. The CDR3 sequence is 12 residues long. Per germline, CDR1 SEHNR and CDR2 FQNEAQ (reference sequence). V lost 1 base, J lost 3 bases, and 4 bases lay in between.